This section outlines one T cell receptor beta chain sequence together with its context. Which antigen it targets is not known. No base-level quality is on record; no much larger clone is a single base apart. According to the study, the label for this sample's time point signals: pretreatment peripheral blood. A total of 25 to 30 patients with locally advanced or metastatic urothelial carcinoma, treated at Memorial Sloan Kettering on a trial protocol, made up the cohort. Peripheral blood mononuclear cells were collected pretreatment and during treatment, at between 1 and 8 total time points per patient. The Qiagen DNeasy Blood extraction kit was used to purify genomic DNA from total PBMCs and tumor samples. PBMCs were collected pretreatment and during treatment, and were isolated and stored as previously described. Trimming removed 2 bases from V and 4 bases from J, leaving 15 bases between the germline ends. The CDR3 numbers 16 residues from cysteine through phenylalanine. CDR3 DNA is the only sequence kept; it has 48 bases, read in frame from the first base. Via the germline V gene, CDR1 is LGHNA and CDR2 YSLEER.

This sample is drawn from a study of PD-L1 blockade in urothelial cancer (dated by TCRdb to the late 2010s). With respect to the entire study: Every patient began therapy in about 2014 and was given atezolizumab 1,200 mg intravenously every 3 weeks. About 85% of the roughly 29 patients were males with bladder-origin urothelial cancer, and about 60% of the roughly 30 reported a prior smoking history. An ECOG performance status of 0 or 1 was recorded for the patients, and 0 to 3 prior chemotherapy regimens had been received by the patients. Blood samples were analyzed at 3 weeks after treatment start (second dose) and at 6 weeks after treatment start. Blood samples gave a median of approximately 150,000 T cells and 83,000 or so unique TCRs, with a median clonality of 0.080. An exploratory multi-omic analysis was conducted of the somatic, immune and clinical correlates of response to PD-L1 blockade with atezolizumab in urothelial cancer. Pretreatment tumor samples, along with matched peripheral blood collected serially before and after atezolizumab treatment, underwent TCR sequencing. Durable clinical benefit was defined as a progression-free survival longer than 6 months, and TCR features were additionally tested against progression-free survival and overall survival. In the same patients, pretreatment tumors underwent whole exome sequencing and RNA sequencing in addition to TCR sequencing. Several patients achieved durable clinical benefit and 20 did not. Pretreatment blood TCR-seq was available for about 28 patients, at least one posttreatment blood collection was obtained for approximately 25 patients, and tumor TCR-seq was available for approximately 25 patients. On the study overall, not on this receptor specifically: Because of the small sample size (n ≈ 29) and the many exploratory analyses performed, the results are intended to be regarded as hypothesis-generating. Among patients with durable benefit, tumor-associated TCR clones showed greater expansion in peripheral blood 3 weeks after treatment started (n of about 20, p = 0.022). Improved progression-free and overall survival was associated with having pretreatment peripheral blood TCR clonality below the median.

To estimate absolute template abundance from read counts, synthetic TCR analog templates were spiked into each PCR. The immunoSEQ assay was used to amplify TCRbeta CDR3 regions from genomic DNA with bias-controlled V and J gene primers. Rearranged TCRbeta segments were sequenced at approximately 20X coverage. In the source study's methods: Clustering was used to correct sequencing errors, and CDR3s were annotated against IMGT so that V, D and J genes could be assigned. Out-of-frame and stop-codon sequences were excluded, and only productive TCRbeta rearrangements were used in downstream analyses. To compute clonality, Shannon entropy was normalized by the log of the number of unique productive sequences and then subtracted from one. Clones differing between time points or between blood and tumor were identified by Fisher's exact test with Benjamini-Hochberg correction at adjusted p below 0.01. In its TCRdb copy, this immuneACCESS table keeps in-frame sequences only and misses some clones. Where compared with another copy, unresolved V genes explain less than half of these, and the others have no known cause. Clone size and V and J calls were adopted from that table, with D and trimming inferred from the DNA. The sample includes approximately 90,000 clones, with about 84% observed a single time. Around 14% of the sample lies in the top ten.

The receptor was derived from a man in his 60s with urothelial cancer. The sample here was PBMCs, taken around atezolizumab (anti-PD-L1) treatment. The chain is encoded by TRBV4-3 joined to TRBJ2-4; no D gene is confidently identified. CDR3 sequence: CASSQYSRQPKNIQYF. The DNA sequence reads TGCGCCAGCAGCCAATATAGCCGCCAACCTAAAAACATTCAGTACTTC.